This entry lists 21 T cell receptor beta chains sequenced from one sample in a study of monozygotic twins with inflammatory bowel disease. No DNA is given; TCRdb re-called the 5' RACE reads and lists each CDR3 protein once. The listing contains roughly 320,000 distinct CDR3 sequences. The sequenced sample was blood. The receptor source for this set is a human donor with ulcerative colitis or Crohn's disease, or a healthy co-twin of an affected twin (not recorded which).

V usage is TRBV3-1 and J usage is TRBJ1-1. Germline CDR1 is LGHDT and CDR2 is YNNKEL (reference sequence). CDR3 length: 13 amino acids. The CDR3 protein is CASSNGRYTEAFF.

The J gene is TRBJ1-1, the V gene TRBV6-2 or TRBV6-3; TCRdb selects TRBD1, and the lack of DNA leaves this call unchecked. This CDR3 contains 14 residues. Germline V gene sequence: CDR1 MNHEY, CDR2 SVGEGT. The CDR3 region is CASSYRGRNTEAFF.

The chain carries TRBV19 and TRBJ2-7; TCRdb picks TRBD1, but there is no DNA to check that call. The CDR3 consists of 14 residues. The germline V gene encodes CDR1 LNHDA and CDR2 SQIVND (reference sequence). The CDR3 loop is CASQDRTGSYEQYF.

This chain links TRBV2 with TRBJ2-7. Looked up from germline, CDR1 is SNHLY and CDR2 is FYNNEI. The CDR3 runs to 13 residues. This CDR3 reads CVLNSKPIYEQYF.

The chain recombines TRBV27 with TRBJ1-6. The germline CDR1 and CDR2 sequences are MNHEY and SMNVEV (reference sequence). The CDR3 is 15 amino acids. The CDR3 protein is CASSLNGDHNSPLHF.

V is TRBV24-1 and J is TRBJ2-7; TCRdb indicates TRBD2, and absent DNA this call remains unverified. The germline V gene encodes CDR1 KGHDR and CDR2 SFDVKD. The CDR3 sequence is 15 residues long. The CDR3: CATSDPGTGLGEQYF.

This rearrangement joins TRBV12-3 or TRBV12-4 to TRBJ1-3; there is no DNA to check the TCRdb D call of TRBD1. The CDR3 contains 14 residues. CDR3 sequence: CASRRDRGGNTIYF.

The rearrangement links TRBV10-3 to TRBJ2-5; TCRdb picks TRBD1, but there is no DNA to check that call. The CDR3 consists of 14 residues. Looked up from germline, CDR1 is ENHRY and CDR2 is SYGVKD. The CDR3 sequence is CAIGGQGGYETQYF.

This rearrangement joins TRBV5-4 to TRBJ2-3; TCRdb indicates TRBD2, and absent DNA this call remains unverified. Germline V gene sequence: CDR1 SGHNT, CDR2 YYREEE (reference sequence). CDR3 length equals 15 residues. The CDR3 protein is CASSDQREGPDTQYF.

The V call is TRBV28, the J call TRBJ1-4. This CDR3 comprises 15 residues. Looked up from germline, CDR1 is MDHEN and CDR2 is SYDVKM. CDR3 region: CASRYQDSGREKLFF.

This rearrangement joins TRBV7-2 to TRBJ2-5; TCRdb proposes TRBD1, but this gene call is untestable without DNA. Germline CDR1 is SGHTA and CDR2 is FQGNSA. The CDR3 is made up of 15 amino acids. The CDR3 is CASSLGRGTRETQYF.

The chain couples TRBV5-1 to TRBJ1-2. The CDR3 runs to 14 residues. Germline V gene data show CDR1 as SGHRS and CDR2 as YFSETQ. CDR3 loop: CASSLLEGLFGYTF.

The rearrangement uses TRBV6-1 and TRBJ2-6. The CDR3 extends over 17 amino acids. Germline V lookup: CDR1 MNHNS, CDR2 SASEGT. The CDR3 sequence is CASSVSFLGSGANVLTF.

The chain employs TRBV19 and TRBJ2-1. CDR3 length: 17 amino acids. CDR1 is LNHDA, CDR2 SQIVND, per germline (reference sequence). This chain's CDR3 is CASSIPLSAVKWGEQFF.

The J gene is TRBJ2-7, the V gene TRBV12-3 or TRBV12-4. CDR3 size: 13 residues. CDR3 in amino acids: CASSLVGLYEQYF.

This rearrangement joins TRBV6-1 to TRBJ1-1; TCRdb's D gene call, TRBD1, goes unchecked for lack of DNA. The CDR3 runs 15 residues. Germline V gene sequence: CDR1 MNHNS, CDR2 SASEGT. The CDR3 here is CASRTGSGWDTEAFF.

The rearrangement links TRBV7-9 to TRBJ1-1. Germline V gene sequence: CDR1 SEHNR, CDR2 FQNEAQ (reference sequence). The CDR3 totals 13 residues. CDR3 sequence: CASSLEGTAKAFF.

The J gene is TRBJ2-7, the V gene TRBV7-8; TCRdb designates TRBD2, a call that cannot be tested without DNA. Germline values: CDR1 SGHVS, CDR2 FQNEAQ. The CDR3 is made up of 13 amino acids. CDR3 sequence reads: CASSRDYPYEQYF.

V and J are TRBV5-6 and TRBJ2-3; with no DNA, the TCRdb D assignment of TRBD1 cannot be verified. This CDR3 comprises 15 residues. From germline, CDR1 is SGHDT and CDR2 YYEEEE. CDR3: CASSFGTGRADTQYF.

The chain employs TRBV4-2 and TRBJ2-7; without DNA, the TCRdb call of TRBD1 cannot be checked. This CDR3 region has 15 residues. Germline loops: CDR1 LGHNA, CDR2 YNFKEQ. The CDR3 region is CASSQGQKLAYEQYF.

J is TRBJ2-1 and V is TRBV5-5; TCRdb calls TRBD1, which cannot be checked without DNA. The germline V gene has CDR1 SGHKS and CDR2 YYEKEE (reference sequence). CDR3 size: 15 residues. The CDR3 here is CASSDTGGKNNEQFF.